This T cell receptor (beta chain) was sequenced during a study of T-cell reconstitution after alpha-beta-depleted transplantation in children. CDR3 size: 16 residues. V shed 2 bases, J shed 4 bases, and the junction held 3 bases outside the gene matches. This clonotype was seen many times. Unique molecular identifiers tagged the TCRbeta library. One entry per CDR3 protein results from TCRdb running MiXCR on the PCR reads. The table records 150,000 to 200,000 distinct CDR3 sequences, roughly 15% of them present only once. The rearrangement joins TRBV12-3 or TRBV12-4 to TRBJ2-1, with 12 bases aligning to TRBD2. The origin of this receptor is a human donor who donated a stem cell graft to a child with acute lymphoblastic leukemia. The material sequenced was PBMCs from the stem cell graft donor, taken from the stem cell graft. The CDR3 spells CASSLRGLAGYNEQFF. CDR3 sequence (DNA): TGTGCCAGCAGTTTAAGAGGACTAGCGGGGTACAATGAGCAGTTCTTC.